The sequence of this TCR beta chain was determined in a study of T cells in Graves' hyperthyroidism and ophthalmopathy. Looking at the study overall: Once the initial diagnosis was made, peripheral blood was obtained before any treatment.

Using RNA transcripts as the source, TCR beta CDR3 regions were amplified. Using the HTBI primer set, a first-round RT-PCR was run on the TCR CDR3. MiXCR, run by TCRdb on the multiplex PCR reads, gives a single entry per CDR3 protein. The sample records hundreds of thousands of distinct CDR3 sequences, roughly 15% being singletons. The study included ophthalmopathy patients with Clinical Activity Score at least 3, NOSPECS grade at least 4 and duration under 3 months. Clinical symptoms, serum thyroxine and TRAb, thyroid ultrasound and orbital computed tomography together formed the diagnostic basis. Using around 10 ml of fresh peripheral blood, PBMCs were prepared. This clonotype came up a few times. From germline, CDR1 is SQVTM and CDR2 ANQGSEA. The CDR3 loop spans 14 amino acids. V gave up 5 bases and J gave up 3 bases, with 16 bases separating them.

The sequenced sample consisted of blood. The receptor comes from a woman aged 55-70 years with Graves' ophthalmopathy. The chain uses TRBV29-1 and TRBJ1-1; tentatively, D is TRBD1 (6 bases). The CDR3 loop is CSVRRGNLDTEAFF. Here the CDR3 DNA reads TGCAGCGTTAGGAGGGGGAACTTAGACACTGAAGCTTTCTTT.